This TCR beta chain was recorded in a study of cytomegalovirus exposure and HLA in healthy donors. PCR primers comprised 60 Vbeta and 13 Jbeta primers. In the source study's methods: As a later analysis found, there were approximately 80 million unique TCR beta chains, of which 8.5 million to 13 million were shared. The table came from immunoSEQ multiplex PCR; TCRdb's copy has only in-frame clones and leaves some out. From that table come the V and J calls and clone size; the DNA was used to work out D and trimming. This table holds 60,000 to 75,000 clones. CDR3 length: 17 residues. CDR1 and CDR2 from the germline V gene are SGHDN and FVKESK. V was clipped by 0 bases and J by 7 bases; unmatched bases: 9. As to this clone: Its target is not known.

Study outcomes and limitations: An analysis done earlier found most TCR beta V segments productive about 90% or about 30% of the time. Several of the most significant clusters appeared, in a later analysis, to be linked to common viral pathogens. A link between a missense DCLRE1C variant and TCR beta V- and J-gene trimming emerged from a later analysis.

This chain links TRBV14 with TRBJ2-2, with TRBD1 identical over 9 bases. Input material: PBMCs. The sequence came from a female donor in good health and CMV-seropositive. CDR3 DNA sequence: TGTGCCAGCAGCCAAGATTGGGGGACAGGGCTGAGCGGGGAGCTGTTTTTT. Residues: CASSQDWGTGLSGELFF.